Presented here are 19 T cell receptor beta chains from one specimen sequenced in a study of CD4 T cells in relation to SARS-CoV-2 and coronaviruses. Their recognized antigens are unknown. The table came from immunoSEQ multiplex PCR; TCRdb's copy has only in-frame clones and leaves some out. The table includes about 19,000 clones, approximately 75% detected once. Before the COVID-19 pandemic, during about 2011-2019, CD4+ T cells were taken from unexposed donors. After about 10 days of culture, CD4+ T cells were isolated. The specimen sequenced was CD4+ T cells from PBMCs, cultured in vitro. These receptors were obtained from a human donor in good health.

This clone was seen a few times. CDR3 loop: CASSQGDRYTEAFF. In nucleotides, the CDR3 is TGTGCCAGCAGCCAAGGGGACAGATACACTGAAGCTTTCTTT. The chain recombines TRBV3-1 (or the pseudogene TRBV3-2) with TRBJ1-1, with TRBD1 matching over 7 bases. Germline lookup yields CDR1 LGHDT and CDR2 YNNKEL (reference sequence). V lost 1 base to trimming and J lost 3 bases; unmatched junction nucleotides: 2. The length of the CDR3 is 14 residues.

This chain connects TRBV21-1 to TRBJ1-5. TRBV21-1 is shown as a pseudogene. The CDR3 totals 18 residues. CDR3 amino acids: CASSKVTGTRVFNQPQHF. As DNA, the CDR3 is TGTGCCAGCAGCAAAGTGACCGGGACGAGGGTTTTCAATCAGCCCCAGCATTTT.

The V gene is TRBV19, the J gene TRBJ1-4; weak D call: TRBD1 (6 bases). The CDR3 covers 15 residues. Germline loops: CDR1 LNHDA, CDR2 SQIVND (reference sequence). V shed 6 bases and J shed 0 bases, with 11 bases lying between them. The DNA of the CDR3 is TGTGCCAGTAGAAGGACAGTTGCAACTAATGAAAAACTGTTTTTT. Protein sequence: CASRRTVATNEKLFF.

CDR3 loop: CASSQTGEQRGKLFF. For the CDR3, the DNA is TGCGCCAGCAGCCAAACAGGGGAGCAAAGGGGGAAACTGTTTTTT. The gene calls are TRBV4-1 and TRBJ1-4; the match to TRBD1 covers 7 bases. CDR1 is MGHRA, CDR2 YSYEKL, per germline. CDR3 size: 15 residues. V was clipped by 2 bases and J by 11 bases; unmatched bases: 11.

This clone was counted once. The genes are TRBV2 and TRBJ1-5, with D tentatively TRBD1 (5 bases). This CDR3 region has 15 residues. Per germline, CDR1 SNHLY and CDR2 FYNNEI. Trimming shortened V by 5 bases and J by 1 base, and 12 bases separated the two germline ends. Written as DNA, the CDR3 is TGTGCCAGCAGTCCTGACAGAGTAAGCAATCAGCCCCAGCATTTT. Encoded protein: CASSPDRVSNQPQHF.

In this sample, this clone turned up a few times. The gene calls are TRBV27 and TRBJ1-2; 11 positions agree with TRBD1. The germline gives CDR1 MNHEY, CDR2 SMNVEV (reference sequence). Germline trimming cut 5 bases from V and 4 bases from J; bases unmatched to any gene: 9. CDR3 length: 16 amino acids. The CDR3 DNA reads TGTGCCAGCAGTCCACTCCCGGACAGGGGGCTCTATGGCTACACCTTC. Protein sequence: CASSPLPDRGLYGYTF.

This chain connects TRBV11-3 to TRBJ2-7, with 11 bases fitting TRBD1. Trimming removed 4 bases from V and 7 bases from J; junction bases left unmatched: 15. Germline values: CDR1 SGHNT, CDR2 YENEEA. The CDR3 runs 17 residues. The DNA of the CDR3 is TGTGCCAGCAGCTACCGGGACAGGGGGATTTCTTATCTTGAGCAGTACTTC. Translating it yields CASSYRDRGISYLEQYF.

The chain employs TRBV25-1 and TRBJ2-7; D call uncertain. The CDR3 extends over 12 amino acids. The ends were cut back, 6 bases at V and 0 bases at J, with 6 bases in the middle. CDR1 and CDR2 (germline): MGHDK, SYGVNS. CDR3 residues: CASRRYSYEQYF. For the CDR3, the DNA is TGTGCCAGCAGGAGATACTCCTACGAGCAGTACTTC.

This chain joins TRBV27 and TRBJ2-7; D might be TRBD2 (6 bases). With 8 bases removed from V and 3 bases from J, the gap between germline ends came to 17 bases. CDR3 size: 14 residues. Germline lookup yields CDR1 MNHEY and CDR2 SMNVEV (reference sequence). The CDR3: CASGRGGSNYEQYF. The CDR3, as DNA: TGTGCCAGCGGACGGGGAGGTTCGAACTACGAGCAGTACTTC.

The chain is built from TRBV11-3 and TRBJ2-5, with TRBD1 identical over 10 bases. The germline V gene encodes CDR1 SGHNT and CDR2 YENEEA. The CDR3 sequence is 14 residues long. J lost 5 bases, V lost 5 bases, and 5 bases had no gene match. The CDR3 coding sequence is TGTGCCAGCAGCCGGACAGGGGGAGGCGAGACCCAGTACTTC. Translated, it gives CASSRTGGGETQYF.

This chain links TRBV28 with TRBJ2-1, with D perhaps given as TRBD1 or TRBD2 (5 bases each). The CDR3 extends over 14 amino acids. V dropped 6 bases and J dropped 10 bases, with 19 bases sitting between them. Germline V gene lookup returns CDR1 MDHEN and CDR2 SYDVKM. The CDR3, as DNA: TGTGCCAGCAGACCCGGGACGGATATCAGCGAGCAGTTCTTC. Protein sequence: CASRPGTDISEQFF.

J is TRBJ2-1 and V is TRBV19; 7 bases align to TRBD2. CDR3 length: 15 residues. CDR1 and CDR2 from the germline V gene are LNHDA and SQIVND (reference sequence). V dropped 3 bases and J dropped 3; count of bases not matched to a gene: 5. CDR3: CASSISAGRYNEQFF. Here the CDR3 DNA reads TGTGCCAGTAGTATTTCAGCGGGACGCTACAATGAGCAGTTCTTC.

The V gene is TRBV13, the J gene TRBJ2-2; tentative D call: TRBD1 (6 bases). Germline V gene lookup returns CDR1 PRHDT and CDR2 FYEKMQ (reference sequence). The CDR3 is made up of 16 amino acids. V shed 1 base and J shed 0 bases, with 9 bases lying between them. CDR3 sequence (DNA): TGTGCCAGCAGCTTAGAAGGGGGACCGAACACCGGGGAGCTGTTTTTT. Translating it yields CASSLEGGPNTGELFF.

The chain links TRBV29-1 to TRBJ2-5, with 12 bases identical to TRBD2. Germline CDR1 SQVTM, CDR2 ANQGSEA. This CDR3 contains 16 residues. J was trimmed by 3 bases and V by 4 bases; bases with no gene match: 9. The CDR3 DNA follows: TGCAGCGTTGGAGGGACTAGCGGGTACATGGAAGAGACCCAGTACTTC. Residues: CSVGGTSGYMEETQYF.

The chain uses TRBV7-9 and TRBJ1-4; D possibly corresponds to TRBD1 (6 bases). V was cut by 7 bases and J by 7 bases, with 19 bases left in between. The CDR3 has 15 amino acids. Germline V lookup: CDR1 SEHNR, CDR2 FQNEAQ (reference sequence). CDR3 nucleotide sequence: TGTGCCAGCACCCCCCCGGGGGCTGTCGGTGAAAAACTGTTTTTT. This encodes CASTPPGAVGEKLFF.

V usage is TRBV24-1 and J usage is TRBJ2-3; D is uncertain. Looked up from germline, CDR1 is KGHDR and CDR2 is SFDVKD. The CDR3 runs 14 residues. Trimming took off 6 bases at V and 3 bases at J, with 12 bases between the two ends. The CDR3 nucleotides are TGTGCCACCAGTCGGCCCGGAAGGACAGATACGCAGTATTTT. Residues: CATSRPGRTDTQYF.

The rearrangement joins TRBV10-1 to TRBJ1-1; D is undetermined. CDR1 is WNHNN and CDR2 is SYGVQD in the germline V gene (reference sequence). Trimming stripped 3 bases from V and 1 base from J, with 6 bases between. The CDR3 length is 13 residues. DNA for the CDR3: TGCGCCAGCAGTGAAACAACGAACACTGAAGCTTTCTTT. The encoded protein is CASSETTNTEAFF.

This chain joins TRBV12-2 and TRBJ1-1; no DNA check was done on the table's D call, TRBD1. TRBV12-2 is a pseudogene locus. The length of the CDR3 is 16 residues. CDR3: CASRLVIRDKNTEAFF. CDR3 bases: TGTGCAAGTCGCTTAGTTATTCGGGACAAGAACACTGAAGCTTTCTTT.

This chain joins TRBV6-5 and TRBJ1-1, with D possibly being TRBD1 (5 bases). Trimming cost V 2 bases and J 1 base, with 8 bases left between them. The CDR3 contains 14 residues. Germline V CDR1 and CDR2: MNHEY, SVGAGI. In DNA form, the CDR3 reads TGTGCCAGCAGTTACCTCCAGGGGAACACTGAAGCTTTCTTT. Protein product: CASSYLQGNTEAFF.